Listed here are 15 T cell receptor beta chains from one sample, sequenced in a study of Graves' ophthalmopathy and Graves' hyperthyroidism. RNA transcripts were the source from which TCR beta CDR3 regions were amplified. HTBI primers served in a first-round RT-PCR, which a second-round multiplex PCR followed. TCRdb recomputed calls from the multiplex PCR reads with MiXCR, one row per CDR3 protein. The sample lists 900,000 to 1,200,000 distinct CDR3 sequences, 35% to 40% occurring once. Sequenced material: peripheral blood or thyroid tissue (not recorded which). The receptors come from an adult man with Graves' hyperthyroidism.

The J gene is TRBJ1-4, the V gene TRBV4-3; 8 bases are a match to TRBD1. The J segment lost 7 bases and the V segment lost 1 base, leaving 8 bases of the junction unmatched. The CDR3 length is 16 residues. The germline V gene encodes CDR1 LGHNA and CDR2 YSLEER. The CDR3: CASSQGLDRGGEKLFF. Here the CDR3 DNA reads TGCGCCAGCAGCCAAGGCCTCGACAGGGGAGGTGAAAAACTGTTTTTT.

The genes are TRBV10-3 and TRBJ2-7; 8 bases map to TRBD1. The V segment lost 4 bases and the J segment 3 bases; nucleotides outside the gene matches: 5. The CDR3 spans 14 residues. Germline assignment: CDR1 ENHRY and CDR2 SYGVKD. CDR3 amino acids: CAISVGTGVYEQYF. The DNA of the CDR3 is TGTGCCATCAGTGTAGGGACAGGAGTCTACGAGCAGTACTTC.

This clonotype occurred a few times. J is TRBJ2-2 and V is TRBV2; D gene ambiguous. The length of the CDR3 is 14 residues. CDR1 is SNHLY and CDR2 is FYNNEI in the germline V gene. Trimming removed 6 bases from V and 1 base from J, with 9 bases in between. CDR3 residues: CASSAILNTGELFF. The CDR3 nucleotides are TGTGCCAGCAGCGCGATCTTGAACACCGGGGAGCTGTTTTTT.

The chain employs TRBV25-1 and TRBJ2-5; TRBD2 matches at 7 bases. The germline CDR1 and CDR2 sequences are MGHDK and SYGVNS. The CDR3 runs to 12 residues. Trimming took 11 bases from V and 7 from J; bases not matched to a gene: 10. The CDR3 loop reads CAEAGITPTQYF. DNA for the CDR3: TGTGCCGAAGCGGGGATAACGCCGACCCAGTACTTC.

The genes are TRBV13 and TRBJ1-5, with TRBD1 matching over 7 bases. This CDR3 is 17 amino acids long. V dropped 0 bases and J dropped 6; count of bases not matched to a gene: 11. CDR1 and CDR2 from the germline V gene are PRHDT and FYEKMQ (reference sequence). This CDR3 reads CASSLGRNRGPSQPQHF. The CDR3, as DNA: TGTGCCAGCAGCTTAGGAAGGAACAGGGGTCCAAGTCAGCCCCAGCATTTT.

This clonotype appeared a few times. This chain connects TRBV12-3 or TRBV12-4 to TRBJ2-7; D may be TRBD2 (6 bases). Trimming removed 2 bases at V and 5 bases at J, with 13 bases between. The CDR3 extends over 14 amino acids. The CDR3 DNA sequence: TGTGCCAGCAGTTTAAGGGACGGGGGAAACGAGCAGTACTTC. This gives the protein CASSLRDGGNEQYF.

The sample holds many counts of this clonotype. The chain uses TRBV12-3 or TRBV12-4 and TRBJ1-5, with D maybe TRBD1 (6 bases). This CDR3 spans 14 amino acids. V lost 6 bases, J lost 1 base, and 10 bases lay in between. The DNA for the CDR3 is TGTGCCAGCAGACCTGACAGGAGCAATCAGCCCCAGCATTTT. Translation: CASRPDRSNQPQHF.

This clonotype was recorded at least ten times. The chain combines TRBV7-2 with TRBJ2-7; no clear D gene. V was cut by 1 base and J by 4 bases, with 14 bases left in between. This CDR3 has 15 amino acids. Germline values: CDR1 SGHTA, CDR2 FQGNSA. CDR3 DNA sequence: TGTGCCAGCAGCTTAGATTGGGCTGCCCGTTACGAGCAGTACTTC. It translates to CASSLDWAARYEQYF. Based on the CDR3 plus reference TRBV7-2 and TRBJ2-7, the full variable domain is GAGVSQSPSNKVTEKGKDVELRCDPISGHTALYWYRQSLGQGLEFLIYFQGNSAPDKSGLPSDRFSAERTGGSVSTLTIQRTQQEDSAVYLCASSLDWAARYEQYFGPGTRLTVT.

This clonotype came up many times. V and J are TRBV19 and TRBJ1-5, with 9 bases aligning to TRBD1. Looked up from germline, CDR1 is LNHDA and CDR2 is SQIVND (reference sequence). V lost 7 bases and J lost 3; bases outside the gene matches: 7. The CDR3 has 15 amino acids. CDR3 in amino acids: CASTGTGINNQPQHF. CDR3 sequence (DNA): TGTGCCAGTACCGGGACAGGGATTAACAATCAGCCCCAGCATTTT.

The chain joins TRBV12-3 or TRBV12-4 to TRBJ1-5, with D possibly matching TRBD1 (6 bases). V gave up 6 bases and J gave up 11 bases, with 14 bases separating them. This CDR3 is 12 amino acids long. CDR3 region: CASSRTDETQHF. The CDR3 DNA sequence: TGTGCCAGCAGCCGGACAGATGAGACCCAGCATTTT.

V is TRBV11-2 and J is TRBJ2-5; D is undetermined. V lost 5 bases and J 1 base, leaving 11 bases between the germline ends. The CDR3 runs 14 residues. Germline CDR1 is SGHAT and CDR2 is FQNNGV. Written as DNA, the CDR3 is TGTGCCAGCAGCAAAGAGGTTTTCCAAGAGACCCAGTACTTC. As protein: CASSKEVFQETQYF.

Note on this clonotype: This sequence may be a read error, since a much larger clone differs from it by one base. This rearrangement joins TRBV19 to TRBJ1-1; 8 bases map to TRBD1. This CDR3 comprises 14 residues. The V gene's germline CDR1 is LNHDA and CDR2 SQIVND (reference sequence). CDR3 sequence reads: CASSTRGRETESFF. The CDR3 DNA reads TGTGCCAGTAGTACCAGGGGGCGCGAGACTGAATCTTTCTTT.

The V and J genes are TRBV5-1 and TRBJ1-4; 8 positions agree with TRBD1. With 4 bases clipped from V and 7 bases from J, the junction kept 15 bases outside the gene matches. Germline V gives CDR1 SGHRS, CDR2 YFSETQ. CDR3 size: 17 residues. The CDR3 region is CASSADRDGPVSEKLFF. The DNA for the CDR3 is TGCGCCAGCAGCGCGGACAGGGACGGACCTGTGAGTGAAAAACTGTTTTTT.

J is TRBJ1-3 and V is TRBV29-1; no reliable D call. Trimming cost V 8 bases and J 0 bases, with 14 bases left between them. Germline CDR1 and CDR2: SQVTM and ANQGSEA. The CDR3 covers 14 residues. CDR3 sequence reads: CSIPGTSSGNTIYF. The DNA for the CDR3 is TGCAGCATCCCGGGAACGAGCTCTGGAAACACCATATATTTT.

The table lists this clonotype with many counts. This CDR3 reads CASSLDRVSNQPQHF. The DNA of the CDR3 is TGTGCCAGCAGCCTGGACAGGGTTAGCAATCAGCCCCAGCATTTT. This chain connects TRBV2 to TRBJ1-5; 8 nucleotides align to TRBD1. The CDR3 spans 15 residues. J gave up 0 bases and V 6 bases, and 4 bases lay outside the gene matches. Germline V gene data show CDR1 as SNHLY and CDR2 as FYNNEI.